The T cell receptor beta chain under discussion was sequenced for a study of graft-versus-host responses after intestinal transplantation. Whole-study context: Recipients uniformly received anti-thymocyte globulin induction, followed by tacrolimus and steroids for 3 to 4 years.

Note on this clone: Antigen specificity is unknown.

V lost 4 bases, J lost 7 bases, and 17 bases lay in between. The V gene's germline CDR1 is SGHRS and CDR2 YFSETQ. The CDR3 extends over 15 amino acids. Study results and caveats: Recipient marrow showed GvH clones, some seen first in ileum or blood.

Here immunoSEQ multiplex PCR was the method, and the copy in TCRdb shows in-frame clones only, minus some. Of about 97,000 clones detected, approximately 90% appear once; the ten largest clones hold about 16%. The source of this sequence is a human patient who received an intestinal transplant, so some T cells may come from the graft donor. The input for sequencing was PBMCs, taken 450 to 460 days after intestinal transplant. V usage is TRBV5-1 and J usage is TRBJ2-2, with D possibly TRBD1 on 6 matching bases. CDR3 in amino acids: CASSRFGGSGGELFF. In DNA, the CDR3 is TGCGCCAGCAGCCGGTTTGGGGGCTCAGGCGGGGAGCTGTTTTTT.